This TCR beta chain was profiled in a study of spatial heterogeneity in lung cancer. Overall study: A T cell module score from matched bulk RNA-seq correlated strongly with TCR transcript counts in tumor regions.

CDR3 length equals 12 residues. V lost 8 bases to trimming and J lost 2 bases, with 9 bases between them. Germline lookup yields CDR1 MNHEY and CDR2 SVGEGT. Time point described: sample taken at primary tumor resection. The study sequenced unsorted whole RNA from tumor, nontumor lung or frozen PBMC. In the case of this clonotype: Antigen specificity is unknown. Being off target in a library aimed at alpha chains, this beta chain has a size of little meaning.

Study results and caveats: Tumors with more nonsynonymous mutations had more expanded intratumoral alpha and beta TCRs.

TCRdb itself ran the 5' RACE reads through MiXCR, one entry per CDR3 protein. The sample shows 2,500 to 3,000 distinct CDR3 sequences, around 50% of them seen only once. The sequencing here drew on lung tumor tissue, taken at surgery. This sequence was found in a male donor with early-stage non-small cell lung cancer. The chain combines TRBV6-2 or TRBV6-3 with TRBJ1-1; D is unresolved. In DNA form, the CDR3 reads TGTGCCAGCGGCCAGGTTAACACTGAAGCTTTCTTT. Its translation is CASGQVNTEAFF.